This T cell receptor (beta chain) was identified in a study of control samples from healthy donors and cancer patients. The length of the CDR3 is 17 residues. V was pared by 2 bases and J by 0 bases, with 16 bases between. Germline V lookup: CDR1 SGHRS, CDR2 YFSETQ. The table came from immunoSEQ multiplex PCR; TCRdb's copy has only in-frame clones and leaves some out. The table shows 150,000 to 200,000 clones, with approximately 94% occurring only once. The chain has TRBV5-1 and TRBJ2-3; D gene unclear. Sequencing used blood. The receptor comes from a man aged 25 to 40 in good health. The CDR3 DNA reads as TGCGCCAGCAGCTTTGAGAGACTCCTATCTAGCACAGATACGCAGTATTTT. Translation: CASSFERLLSSTDTQYF.